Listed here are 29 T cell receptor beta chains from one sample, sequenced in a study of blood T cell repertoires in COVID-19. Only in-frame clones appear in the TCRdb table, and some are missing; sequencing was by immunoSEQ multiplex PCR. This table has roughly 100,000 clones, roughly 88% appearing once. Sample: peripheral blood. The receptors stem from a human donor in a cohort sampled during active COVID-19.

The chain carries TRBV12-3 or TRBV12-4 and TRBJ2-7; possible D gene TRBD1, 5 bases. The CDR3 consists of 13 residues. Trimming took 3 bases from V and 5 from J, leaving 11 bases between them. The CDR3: CASSFGRAHEQYF. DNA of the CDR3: TGTGCCAGCAGTTTCGGCAGGGCCCACGAGCAGTACTTC.

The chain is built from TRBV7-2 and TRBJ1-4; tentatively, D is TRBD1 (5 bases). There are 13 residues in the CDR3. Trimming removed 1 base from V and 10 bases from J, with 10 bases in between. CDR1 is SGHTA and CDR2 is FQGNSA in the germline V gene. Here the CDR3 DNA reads TGTGCCAGCAGCTTAGGCCCCCAGGGAAAACTGTTTTTT. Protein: CASSLGPQGKLFF.

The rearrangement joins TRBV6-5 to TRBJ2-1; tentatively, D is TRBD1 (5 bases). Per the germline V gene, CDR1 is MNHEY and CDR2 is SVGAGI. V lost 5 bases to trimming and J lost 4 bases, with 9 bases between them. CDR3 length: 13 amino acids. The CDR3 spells CASSLTGYNEQFF. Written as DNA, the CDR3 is TGTGCCAGCAGTCTCACAGGATACAATGAGCAGTTCTTC.

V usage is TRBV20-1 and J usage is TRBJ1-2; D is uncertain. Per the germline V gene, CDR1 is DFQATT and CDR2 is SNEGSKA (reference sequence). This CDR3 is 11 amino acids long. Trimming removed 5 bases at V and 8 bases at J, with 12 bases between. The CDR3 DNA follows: TGCAGTGCTTTTAACAGTGGGGGCTACACCTTC. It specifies CSAFNSGGYTF.

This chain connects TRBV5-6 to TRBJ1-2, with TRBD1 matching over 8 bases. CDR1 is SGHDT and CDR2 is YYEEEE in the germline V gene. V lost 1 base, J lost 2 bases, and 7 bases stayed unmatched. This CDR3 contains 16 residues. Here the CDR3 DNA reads TGTGCCAGCAGCTTGATCGACAGGGGTGGAAACTATGGCTACACCTTC. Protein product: CASSLIDRGGNYGYTF.

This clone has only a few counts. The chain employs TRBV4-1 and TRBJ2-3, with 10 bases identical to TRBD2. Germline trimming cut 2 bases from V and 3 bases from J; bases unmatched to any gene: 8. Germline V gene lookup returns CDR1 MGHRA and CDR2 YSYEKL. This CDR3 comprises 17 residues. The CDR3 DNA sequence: TGCGCCAGCAGCCAACATAGCGGGAGGATGAGGACAGATACGCAGTATTTT. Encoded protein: CASSQHSGRMRTDTQYF.

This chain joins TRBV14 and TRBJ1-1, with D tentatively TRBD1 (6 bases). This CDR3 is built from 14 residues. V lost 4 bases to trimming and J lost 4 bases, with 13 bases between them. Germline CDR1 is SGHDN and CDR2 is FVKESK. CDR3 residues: CASSLRVGGTEAFF. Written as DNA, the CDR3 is TGTGCCAGCAGCCTAAGGGTAGGGGGCACTGAAGCTTTCTTT.

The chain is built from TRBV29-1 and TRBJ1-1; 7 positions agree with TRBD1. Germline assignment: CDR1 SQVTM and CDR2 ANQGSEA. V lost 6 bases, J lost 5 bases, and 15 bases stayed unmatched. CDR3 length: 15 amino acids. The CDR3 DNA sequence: TGCAGCGTCCCGACTATAGGCAGGGGGGAGACTGAAGCTTTCTTT. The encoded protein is CSVPTIGRGETEAFF.

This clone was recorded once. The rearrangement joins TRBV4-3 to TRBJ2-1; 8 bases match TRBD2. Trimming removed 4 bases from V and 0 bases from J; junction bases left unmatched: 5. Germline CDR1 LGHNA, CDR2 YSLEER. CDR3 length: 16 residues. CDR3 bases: TGCGCCAGCAGCCTTCCAGCGGGAGCCTCCTACAATGAGCAGTTCTTC. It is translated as CASSLPAGASYNEQFF.

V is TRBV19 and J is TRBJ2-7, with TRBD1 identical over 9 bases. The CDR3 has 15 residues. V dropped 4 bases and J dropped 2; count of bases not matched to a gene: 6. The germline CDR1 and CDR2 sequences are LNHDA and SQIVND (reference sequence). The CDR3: CASSNGDRVTYEQYF. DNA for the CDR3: TGTGCCAGTAGTAATGGGGACAGGGTAACCTACGAGCAGTACTTC.

CDR3 loop: CASSLKTSVETQYF. CDR3 DNA: TGTGCCAGCAGCTTAAAGACTAGCGTGGAGACCCAGTACTTC. This rearrangement joins TRBV7-2 to TRBJ2-5; the match to TRBD2 covers 8 bases. Germline CDR1 is SGHTA and CDR2 is FQGNSA. V lost 2 bases, J lost 5 bases, and 4 bases stayed unmatched. The CDR3 contains 14 residues.

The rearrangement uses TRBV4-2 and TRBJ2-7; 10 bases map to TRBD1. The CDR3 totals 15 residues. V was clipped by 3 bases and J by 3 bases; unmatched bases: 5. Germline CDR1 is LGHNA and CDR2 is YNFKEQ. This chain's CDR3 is CASSHPGQGYYEQYF. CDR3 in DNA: TGTGCCAGCAGCCATCCGGGACAGGGGTACTACGAGCAGTACTTC.

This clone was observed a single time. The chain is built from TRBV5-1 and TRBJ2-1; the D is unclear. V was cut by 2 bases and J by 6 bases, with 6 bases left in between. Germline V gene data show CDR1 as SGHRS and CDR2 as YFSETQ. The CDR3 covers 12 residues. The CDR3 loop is CASSLHLNEQFF. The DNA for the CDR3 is TGCGCCAGCAGCTTACACCTCAATGAGCAGTTCTTC.

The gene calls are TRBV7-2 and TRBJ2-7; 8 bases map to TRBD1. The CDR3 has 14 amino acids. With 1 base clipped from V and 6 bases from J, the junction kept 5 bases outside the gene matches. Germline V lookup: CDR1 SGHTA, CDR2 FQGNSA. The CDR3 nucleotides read TGTGCCAGCAGCTTAGACAGGGGGGTCTCCGAGCAGTACTTC. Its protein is CASSLDRGVSEQYF.

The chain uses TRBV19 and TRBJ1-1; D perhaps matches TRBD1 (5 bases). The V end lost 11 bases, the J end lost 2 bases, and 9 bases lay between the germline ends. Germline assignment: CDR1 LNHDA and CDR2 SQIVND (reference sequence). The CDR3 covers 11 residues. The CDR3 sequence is CASRGNTEAFF. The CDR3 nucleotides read TGTGCCTCAAGGGGTAACACTGAAGCTTTCTTT.

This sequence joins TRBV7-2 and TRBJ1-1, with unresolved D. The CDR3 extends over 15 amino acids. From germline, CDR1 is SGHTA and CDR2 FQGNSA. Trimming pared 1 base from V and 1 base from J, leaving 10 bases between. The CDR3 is CASSLVELSNTEAFF. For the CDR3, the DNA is TGTGCCAGCAGCTTAGTCGAACTCTCGAACACTGAAGCTTTCTTT.

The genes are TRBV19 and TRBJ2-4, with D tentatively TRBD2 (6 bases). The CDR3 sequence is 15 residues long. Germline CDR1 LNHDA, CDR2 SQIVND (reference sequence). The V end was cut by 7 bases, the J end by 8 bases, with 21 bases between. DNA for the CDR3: TGTGCCAGTACCATAAGGGTATCTGGCGGGGACATTCAGTACTTC. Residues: CASTIRVSGGDIQYF.

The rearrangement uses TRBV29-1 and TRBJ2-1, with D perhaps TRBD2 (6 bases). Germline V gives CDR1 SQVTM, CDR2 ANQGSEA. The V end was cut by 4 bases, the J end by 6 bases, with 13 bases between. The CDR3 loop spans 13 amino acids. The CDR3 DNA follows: TGCAGCGTTGCCGTTAGCGGATCCAATGAGCAGTTCTTC. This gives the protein CSVAVSGSNEQFF.

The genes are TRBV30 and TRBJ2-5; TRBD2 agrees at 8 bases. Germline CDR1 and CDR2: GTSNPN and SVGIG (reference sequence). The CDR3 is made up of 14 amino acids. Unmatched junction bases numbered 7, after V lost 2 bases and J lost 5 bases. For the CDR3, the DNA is TGTGCCTGGAGTCGGGGGGGGCTCGGGGAGACCCAGTACTTC. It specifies CAWSRGGLGETQYF. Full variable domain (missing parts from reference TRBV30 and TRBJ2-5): SQTIHQWPATLVQPVGSPLSLECTVEGTSNPNLYWYRQAAGRGLQLLFYSVGIGQISSEVPQNLSASRPQDRQFILSSKKLLLSDSGFYLCAWSRGGLGETQYFGPGTRLLVL.

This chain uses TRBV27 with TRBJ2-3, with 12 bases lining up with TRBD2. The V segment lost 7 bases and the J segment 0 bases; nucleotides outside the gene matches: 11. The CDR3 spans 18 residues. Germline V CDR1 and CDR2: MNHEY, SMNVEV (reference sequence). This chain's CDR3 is CASTKRLAGVLSTDTQYF. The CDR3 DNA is TGTGCCAGCACTAAAAGACTAGCGGGGGTTTTAAGCACAGATACGCAGTATTTT.

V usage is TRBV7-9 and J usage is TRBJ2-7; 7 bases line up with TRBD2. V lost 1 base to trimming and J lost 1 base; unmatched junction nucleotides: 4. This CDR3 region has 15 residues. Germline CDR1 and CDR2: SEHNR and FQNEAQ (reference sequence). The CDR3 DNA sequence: TGTGCCAGCAGCTTAGGGGCGGGGGTATCCTACGAGCAGTACTTC. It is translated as CASSLGAGVSYEQYF.

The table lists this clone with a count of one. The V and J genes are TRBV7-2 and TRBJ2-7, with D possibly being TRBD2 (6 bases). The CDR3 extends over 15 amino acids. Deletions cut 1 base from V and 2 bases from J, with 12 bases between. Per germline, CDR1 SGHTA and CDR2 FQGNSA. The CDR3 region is CASSLGSGAAYEQYF. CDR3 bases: TGTGCCAGCAGCTTAGGGTCGGGAGCCGCCTACGAGCAGTACTTC.

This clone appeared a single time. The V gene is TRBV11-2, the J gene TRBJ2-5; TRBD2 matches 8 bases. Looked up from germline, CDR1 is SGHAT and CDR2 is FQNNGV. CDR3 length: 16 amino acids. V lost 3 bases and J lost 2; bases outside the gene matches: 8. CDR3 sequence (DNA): TGTGCCAGCAGCTTGGGTATTAGCGGGGCACAAGAGACCCAGTACTTC. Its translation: CASSLGISGAQETQYF.

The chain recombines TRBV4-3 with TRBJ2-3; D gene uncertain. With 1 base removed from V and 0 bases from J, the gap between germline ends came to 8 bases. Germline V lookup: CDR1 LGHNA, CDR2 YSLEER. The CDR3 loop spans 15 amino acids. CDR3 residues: CASSQGPVSTDTQYF. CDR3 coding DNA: TGCGCCAGCAGCCAAGGTCCAGTTAGCACAGATACGCAGTATTTT.

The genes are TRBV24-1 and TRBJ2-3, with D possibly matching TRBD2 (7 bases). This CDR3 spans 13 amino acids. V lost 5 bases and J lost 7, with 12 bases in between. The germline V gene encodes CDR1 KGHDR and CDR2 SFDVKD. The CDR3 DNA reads TGTGCCACCAGTGTGGGGGGGCTAAATACGCAGTATTTT. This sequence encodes CATSVGGLNTQYF.

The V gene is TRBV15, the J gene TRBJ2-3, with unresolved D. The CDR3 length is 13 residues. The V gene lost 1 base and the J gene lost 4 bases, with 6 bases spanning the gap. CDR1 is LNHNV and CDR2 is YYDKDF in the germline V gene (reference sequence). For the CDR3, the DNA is TGTGCCACCAGCAGAGCAAATGCAGATACGCAGTATTTT. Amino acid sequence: CATSRANADTQYF.

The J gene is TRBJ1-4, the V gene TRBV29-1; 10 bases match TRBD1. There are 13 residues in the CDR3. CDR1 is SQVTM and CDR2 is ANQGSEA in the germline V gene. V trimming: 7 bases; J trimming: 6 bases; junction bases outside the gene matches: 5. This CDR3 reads CSGTGQGHEKLFF. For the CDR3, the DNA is TGCAGCGGCACGGGACAGGGGCATGAAAAACTGTTTTTT.

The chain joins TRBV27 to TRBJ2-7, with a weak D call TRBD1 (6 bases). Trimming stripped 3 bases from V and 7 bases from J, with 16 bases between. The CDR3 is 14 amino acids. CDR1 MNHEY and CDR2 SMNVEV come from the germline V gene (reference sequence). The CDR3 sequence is CASSLTGPLGEQYF. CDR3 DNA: TGTGCCAGCAGTTTGACAGGTCCCCTTGGGGAGCAGTACTTC.

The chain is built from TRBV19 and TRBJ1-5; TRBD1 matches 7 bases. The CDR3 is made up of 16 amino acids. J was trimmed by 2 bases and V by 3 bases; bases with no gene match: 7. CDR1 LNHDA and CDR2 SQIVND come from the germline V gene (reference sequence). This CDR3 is CASSMPNRGGNQPQHF. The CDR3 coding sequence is TGTGCCAGTAGTATGCCCAACAGGGGAGGCAATCAGCCCCAGCATTTT.